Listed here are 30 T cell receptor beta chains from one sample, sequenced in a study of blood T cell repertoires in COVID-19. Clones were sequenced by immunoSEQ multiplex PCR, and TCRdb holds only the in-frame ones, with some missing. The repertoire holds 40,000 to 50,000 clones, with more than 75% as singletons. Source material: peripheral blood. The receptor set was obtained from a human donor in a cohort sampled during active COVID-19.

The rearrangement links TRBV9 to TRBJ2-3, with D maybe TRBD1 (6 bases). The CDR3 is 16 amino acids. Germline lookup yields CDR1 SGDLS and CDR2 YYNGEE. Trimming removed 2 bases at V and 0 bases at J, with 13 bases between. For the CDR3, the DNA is TGTGCCAGCAGCGTTGTGACAGGAACTAGCACAGATACGCAGTATTTT. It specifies CASSVVTGTSTDTQYF.

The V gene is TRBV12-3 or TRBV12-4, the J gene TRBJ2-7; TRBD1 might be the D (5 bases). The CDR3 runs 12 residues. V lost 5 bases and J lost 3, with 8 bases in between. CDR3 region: CASSPRGYEQYF. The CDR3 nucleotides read TGTGCCAGCAGTCCTAGGGGCTACGAGCAGTACTTC.

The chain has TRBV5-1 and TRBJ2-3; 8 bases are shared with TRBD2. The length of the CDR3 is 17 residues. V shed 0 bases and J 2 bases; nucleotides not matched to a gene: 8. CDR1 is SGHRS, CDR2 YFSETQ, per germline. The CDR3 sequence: CASSLGSGRSVTDTQYF. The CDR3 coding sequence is TGCGCCAGCAGCTTGGGAAGCGGGAGATCGGTCACAGATACGCAGTATTTT.

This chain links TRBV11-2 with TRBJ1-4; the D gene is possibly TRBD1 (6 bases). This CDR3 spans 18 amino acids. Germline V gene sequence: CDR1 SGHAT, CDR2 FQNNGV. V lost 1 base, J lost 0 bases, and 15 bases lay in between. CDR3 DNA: TGTGCCAGCAGCTTAGTCAGCAGGGGATCAACAACTAATGAAAAACTGTTTTTT. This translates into CASSLVSRGSTTNEKLFF. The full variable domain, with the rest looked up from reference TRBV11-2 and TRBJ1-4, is EAGVAQSPRYKIIEKRQSVAFWCNPISGHATLYWYQQILGQGPKLLIQFQNNGVVDDSQLPKDRFSAERLKGVDSTLKIQPAKLEDSAVYLCASSLVSRGSTTNEKLFFGSGTQLSVL.

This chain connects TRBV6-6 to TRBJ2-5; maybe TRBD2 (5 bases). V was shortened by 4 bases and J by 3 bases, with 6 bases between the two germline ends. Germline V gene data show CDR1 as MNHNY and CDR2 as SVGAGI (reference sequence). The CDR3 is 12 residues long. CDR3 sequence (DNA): TGTGCCAGCAGTTCCGGGAAAGAGACCCAGTACTTC. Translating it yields CASSSGKETQYF.

Here the CDR3 reads CASSPRLAAPASSYNEQFF. The CDR3 DNA follows: TGTGCCAGCAGCCCACGACTAGCGGCCCCAGCGAGCTCCTACAATGAGCAGTTCTTC. The chain combines TRBV11-2 with TRBJ2-1, with 9 nucleotides matching TRBD2. CDR3 size: 19 residues. The germline gives CDR1 SGHAT, CDR2 FQNNGV. Trimming at V came to 5 bases and at J to 0 bases, leaving 14 bases not matched to a gene. The variable domain in full, completed from reference TRBV11-2 and TRBJ2-1, reads EAGVAQSPRYKIIEKRQSVAFWCNPISGHATLYWYQQILGQGPKLLIQFQNNGVVDDSQLPKDRFSAERLKGVDSTLKIQPAKLEDSAVYLCASSPRLAAPASSYNEQFFGPGTRLTVL.

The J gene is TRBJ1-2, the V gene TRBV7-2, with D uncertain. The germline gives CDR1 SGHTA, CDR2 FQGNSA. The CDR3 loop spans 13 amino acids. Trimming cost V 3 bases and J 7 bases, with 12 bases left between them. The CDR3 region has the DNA TGTGCCAGCAGCTTTCAGGTGGTTGGTGGCTACACCTTC. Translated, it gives CASSFQVVGGYTF.

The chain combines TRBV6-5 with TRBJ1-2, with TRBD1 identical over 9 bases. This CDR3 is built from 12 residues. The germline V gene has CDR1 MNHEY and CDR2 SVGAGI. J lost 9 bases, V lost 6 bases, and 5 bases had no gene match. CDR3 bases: TGTGCCAGCAGGGGACAGGGCCCCAGCTACACCTTC. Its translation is CASRGQGPSYTF.

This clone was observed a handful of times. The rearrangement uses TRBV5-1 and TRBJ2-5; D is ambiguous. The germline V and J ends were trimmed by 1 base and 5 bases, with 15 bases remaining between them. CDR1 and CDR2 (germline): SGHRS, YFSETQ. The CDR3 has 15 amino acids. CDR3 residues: CASSLRPTATETQYF. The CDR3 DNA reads TGCGCCAGCAGCTTGCGCCCGACTGCCACGGAGACCCAGTACTTC.

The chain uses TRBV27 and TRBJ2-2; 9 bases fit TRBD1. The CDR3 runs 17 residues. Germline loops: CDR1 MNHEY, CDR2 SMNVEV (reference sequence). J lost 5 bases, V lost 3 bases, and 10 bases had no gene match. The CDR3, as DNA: TGTGCCAGCAGTTTCCGGACCGGGACAGGGTGGACCGGGGAGCTGTTTTTT. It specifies CASSFRTGTGWTGELFF.

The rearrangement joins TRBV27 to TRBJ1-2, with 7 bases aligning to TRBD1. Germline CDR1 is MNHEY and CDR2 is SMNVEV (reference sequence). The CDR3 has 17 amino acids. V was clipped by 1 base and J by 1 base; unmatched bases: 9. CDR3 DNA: TGTGCCAGCAGTTTATGGGGAACAGGGGCTCTTAACTATGGCTACACCTTC. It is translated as CASSLWGTGALNYGYTF.

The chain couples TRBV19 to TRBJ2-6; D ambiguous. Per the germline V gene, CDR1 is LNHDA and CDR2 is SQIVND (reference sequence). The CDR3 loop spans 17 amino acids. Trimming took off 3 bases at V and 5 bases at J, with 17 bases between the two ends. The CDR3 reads CASSMPLAPARANVLTF. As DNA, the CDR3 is TGTGCCAGTAGTATGCCCCTCGCCCCCGCGCGGGCCAACGTCCTGACTTTC. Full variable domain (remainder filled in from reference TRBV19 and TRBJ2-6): DGGITQSPKYLFRKEGQNVTLSCEQNLNHDAMYWYRQDPGQGLRLIYYSQIVNDFQKGDIAEGYSVSREKKESFPLTVTSAQKNPTAFYLCASSMPLAPARANVLTFGAGSRLTVL.

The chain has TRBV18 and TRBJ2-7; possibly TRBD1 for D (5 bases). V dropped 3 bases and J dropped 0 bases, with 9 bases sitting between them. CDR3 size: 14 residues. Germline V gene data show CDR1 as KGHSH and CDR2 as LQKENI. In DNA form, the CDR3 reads TGTGCCAGCTCACCGACAGTCAGCTCCTACGAGCAGTACGTC. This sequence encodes CASSPTVSSYEQYV.

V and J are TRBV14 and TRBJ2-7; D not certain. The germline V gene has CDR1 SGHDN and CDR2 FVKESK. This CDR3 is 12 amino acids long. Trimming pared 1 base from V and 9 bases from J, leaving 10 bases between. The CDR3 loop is CASSQVSSGQYF. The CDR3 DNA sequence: TGTGCCAGCAGCCAAGTCTCCTCCGGGCAGTACTTC. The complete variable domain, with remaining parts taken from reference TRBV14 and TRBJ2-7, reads EAGVTQFPSHSVIEKGQTVTLRCDPISGHDNLYWYRRVMGKEIKFLLHFVKESKQDESGMPNNRFLAERTGGTYSTLKVQPAELEDSGVYFCASSQVSSGQYFGPGTRLTVT.

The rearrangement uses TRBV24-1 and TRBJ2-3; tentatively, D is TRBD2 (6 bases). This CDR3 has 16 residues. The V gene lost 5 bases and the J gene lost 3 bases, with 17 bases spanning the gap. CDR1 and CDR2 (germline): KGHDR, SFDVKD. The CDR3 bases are TGTGCCACCAGTGCCGGGGACTTAGCGGAGACAGATACGCAGTATTTT. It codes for CATSAGDLAETDTQYF.

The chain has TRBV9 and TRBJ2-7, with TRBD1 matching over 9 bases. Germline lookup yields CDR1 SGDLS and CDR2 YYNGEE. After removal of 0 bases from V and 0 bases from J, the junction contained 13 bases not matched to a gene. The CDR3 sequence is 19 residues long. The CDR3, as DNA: TGTGCCAGCAGCGTAGGGGACAGGGTCTTTCCCCGACGCTCCTACGAGCAGTACGTC. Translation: CASSVGDRVFPRRSYEQYV.

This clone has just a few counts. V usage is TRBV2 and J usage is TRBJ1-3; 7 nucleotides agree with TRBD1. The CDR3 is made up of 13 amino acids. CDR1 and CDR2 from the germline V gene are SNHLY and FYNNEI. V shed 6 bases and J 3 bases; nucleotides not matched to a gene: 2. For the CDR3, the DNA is TGTGCCAGCAGGAGGGACAGTGGAAACACCATATATTTT. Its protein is CASRRDSGNTIYF.

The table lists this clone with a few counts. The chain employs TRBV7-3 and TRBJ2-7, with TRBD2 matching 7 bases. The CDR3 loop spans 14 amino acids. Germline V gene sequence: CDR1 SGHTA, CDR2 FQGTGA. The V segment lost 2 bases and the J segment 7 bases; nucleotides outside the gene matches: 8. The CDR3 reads CASSLRSSGGEQYF. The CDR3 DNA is TGTGCCAGCAGCTTACGGTCTAGCGGAGGGGAGCAGTACTTC.

This chain's CDR3 is CAISESRSSNQPQHF. The CDR3 DNA reads as TGTGCCATCAGTGAGTCCCGGAGTAGCAATCAGCCCCAGCATTTT. This chain joins TRBV10-3 and TRBJ1-5; D remains unclear. Between the trimmed V and J ends, which lost 0 bases and 0 bases, there was a span of 6 bases. This CDR3 is built from 15 residues. Germline loops: CDR1 ENHRY, CDR2 SYGVKD.

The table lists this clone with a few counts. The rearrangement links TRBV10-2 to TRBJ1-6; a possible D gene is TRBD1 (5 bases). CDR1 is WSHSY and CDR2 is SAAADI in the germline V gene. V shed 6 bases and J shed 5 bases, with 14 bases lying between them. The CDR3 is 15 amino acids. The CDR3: CASRGGRVDNSPLHF. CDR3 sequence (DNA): TGCGCCAGCAGGGGGGGGAGAGTGGATAATTCACCCCTCCACTTT.

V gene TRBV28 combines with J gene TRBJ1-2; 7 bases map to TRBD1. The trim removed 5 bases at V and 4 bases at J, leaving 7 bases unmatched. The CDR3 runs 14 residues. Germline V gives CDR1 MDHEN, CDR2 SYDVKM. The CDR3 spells CASSPDGTAYGYTF. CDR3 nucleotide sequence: TGTGCCAGCAGTCCCGACGGGACAGCCTATGGCTACACCTTC.

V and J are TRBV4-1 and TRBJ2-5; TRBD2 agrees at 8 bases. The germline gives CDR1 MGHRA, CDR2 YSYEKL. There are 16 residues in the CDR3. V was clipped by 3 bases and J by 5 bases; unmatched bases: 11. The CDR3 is CASSHFREGGMETQYF. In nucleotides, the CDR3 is TGCGCCAGCAGCCATTTCCGGGAGGGAGGGATGGAGACCCAGTACTTC.

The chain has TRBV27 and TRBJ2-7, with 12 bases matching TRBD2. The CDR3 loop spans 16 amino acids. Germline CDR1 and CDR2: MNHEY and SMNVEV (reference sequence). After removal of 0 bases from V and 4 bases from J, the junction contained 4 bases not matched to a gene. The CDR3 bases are TGTGCCAGCAGTTTATCCCTAGCGGGAGGGCTGTACGAGCAGTACTTC. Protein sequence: CASSLSLAGGLYEQYF.

The CDR3 sequence: CSVSAGTENTEAFF. The CDR3 bases are TGCAGCGTTTCGGCCGGGACAGAAAACACTGAAGCTTTCTTT. The V gene is TRBV29-1, the J gene TRBJ1-1, with 7 positions matching TRBD1. Germline CDR1 and CDR2: SQVTM and ANQGSEA. The V segment lost 5 bases and the J segment 2 bases; nucleotides outside the gene matches: 8. The CDR3 loop spans 14 amino acids.

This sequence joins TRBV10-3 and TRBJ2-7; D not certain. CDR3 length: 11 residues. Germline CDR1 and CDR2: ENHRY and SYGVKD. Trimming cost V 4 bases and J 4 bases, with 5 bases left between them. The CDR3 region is CAISAEYEQYF. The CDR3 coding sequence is TGTGCCATCAGTGCGGAGTACGAGCAGTACTTC.

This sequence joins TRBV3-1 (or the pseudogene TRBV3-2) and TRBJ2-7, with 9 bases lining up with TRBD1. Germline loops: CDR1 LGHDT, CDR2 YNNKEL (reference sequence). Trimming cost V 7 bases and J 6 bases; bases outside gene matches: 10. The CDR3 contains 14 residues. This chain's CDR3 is CASTGTGGRGEQYF. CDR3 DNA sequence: TGTGCCAGCACCGGTACAGGGGGCAGAGGCGAGCAGTACTTC.

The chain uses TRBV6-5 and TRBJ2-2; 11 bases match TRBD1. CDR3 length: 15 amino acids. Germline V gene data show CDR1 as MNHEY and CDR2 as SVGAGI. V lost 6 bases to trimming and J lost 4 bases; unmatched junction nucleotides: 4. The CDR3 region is CASRAGTGGTGELFF. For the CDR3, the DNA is TGTGCCAGCAGAGCCGGGACAGGGGGCACCGGGGAGCTGTTTTTT.

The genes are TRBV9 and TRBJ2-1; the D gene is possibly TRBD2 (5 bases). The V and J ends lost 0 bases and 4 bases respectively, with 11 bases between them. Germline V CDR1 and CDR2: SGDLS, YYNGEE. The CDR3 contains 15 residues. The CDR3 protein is CASSVEGSVYNEQFF. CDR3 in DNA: TGTGCCAGCAGCGTAGAAGGGAGTGTGTACAATGAGCAGTTCTTC.

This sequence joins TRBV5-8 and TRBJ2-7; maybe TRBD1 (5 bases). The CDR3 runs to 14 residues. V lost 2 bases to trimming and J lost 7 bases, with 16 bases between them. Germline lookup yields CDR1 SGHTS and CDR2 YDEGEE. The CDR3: CASSLGQGIGEQYF. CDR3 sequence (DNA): TGTGCCAGCAGCTTAGGACAAGGGATAGGGGAGCAGTACTTC. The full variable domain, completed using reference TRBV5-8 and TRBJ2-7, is EAGVTQSPTHLIKTRGQQATLRCSPISGHTSVYWYQQALGLGLQFLLWYDEGEERNRGNFPPRFSGRQFPNYSSELNVNALELEDSALYLCASSLGQGIGEQYFGPGTRLTVT.

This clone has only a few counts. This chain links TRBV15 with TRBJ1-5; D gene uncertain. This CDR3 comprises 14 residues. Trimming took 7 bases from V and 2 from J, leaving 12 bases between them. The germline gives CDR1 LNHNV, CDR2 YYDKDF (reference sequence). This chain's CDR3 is CATTSWRGNQPQHF. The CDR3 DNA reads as TGTGCCACCACCTCGTGGAGAGGCAATCAGCCCCAGCATTTT.